This T cell receptor beta chain comes out of a study of regulatory T cells in long-lasting Graves disease. Study-level findings and limits: Persistent Graves' disease cases displayed lower TCR diversity than newly diagnosed ones. It was possible that the small sample size reduced accuracy. New patients shared 800 to 1,000 public clonotypes, and persistent patients shared more, with 2,741. It was in persistent disease that TRBV28, TRBJ1-2 and TRBJ2-5 were favored.

This clonotype was recorded many times. What it binds is unknown. The time point here: newly diagnosed GD, antithyroid drugs for less than 3 months. Researchers made the TCR library from RNA that was extracted from PBMCs. To make TCR beta libraries, researchers used iRepertoire HTBI primers and Arm-PCR of CDR3 regions. TCRdb passed the multiplex PCR reads through MiXCR, listing each CDR3 protein once. The sample has roughly 420,000 distinct CDR3 sequences; 15% to 19% are singletons. The CDR3 covers 12 residues. Trimming shortened V by 3 bases and J by 3 bases, and 6 bases separated the two germline ends. Germline CDR1 is MDHEN and CDR2 is SYDVKM.

The sample in question was peripheral blood mononuclear cells (PBMCs), obtained at new diagnosis, from a patient treated with antithyroid drugs. This clonotype originated in a female donor with Graves disease. V usage is TRBV28 and J usage is TRBJ2-7; D is undetermined. Written as DNA, the CDR3 is TGTGCCAGCAGTTTCCTCCACTACGAGCAGTACTTC. Translation gives CASSFLHYEQYF.